This T cell receptor (beta chain) was recovered during a study of early T cells in non-severe SARS-CoV-2 infection. Study in general: Bulk RNA from unsorted whole blood was sequenced; chains were unpaired.

As part of library construction, unique molecular identifiers were attached to individual cDNA molecules. TCRdb processed the 5' RACE reads anew with MiXCR; each CDR3 protein has one entry. Of some 45,000 distinct CDR3 sequences listed, roughly 7% were seen once; the top ten hold under 9.5%. Findings of the study overall: Anti-spike CD8 responses were favored by VDJdb matching, which missed private and CD4 specificities.

The CDR3 extends over 13 amino acids. Trimming cost V 5 bases and J 8 bases, with 13 bases left between them. Germline assignment: CDR1 KGHSH and CDR2 LQKENI. There are a few counts of this clonotype. The target antigen is unknown. This TCR came from an adult who was a healthcare worker with PCR-confirmed SARS-CoV-2 infection or an uninfected control (not recorded which). The specimen sequenced was whole blood. V gene TRBV18 combines with J gene TRBJ2-4, with D uncertain. The CDR3 here is CASSDGGPDIQYF. The CDR3, as DNA: TGTGCCAGCTCAGACGGTGGGCCCGACATTCAGTACTTC.